The rows below give T cell receptor beta chains drawn from one sample of a study of shared clonotypes between healthy human individuals. Profiled with immunoSEQ multiplex PCR; TCRdb holds only in-frame clones, not every one. The sample holds some 1.4 million clones, roughly 96% seen once. Material for sequencing was naive CD4+ T cells sorted from blood. The receptors shown here come from a man aged 25 to 40 in good health. Each CDR3 is given with its conserved first and last residue. D genes are given only for firm matches. Size values are once, few and many counts, or a class for expanded clones, and some rows have none.

TGCGCCAGCAGCTTGGCCTCAGGAGGGGACAACACTGAAGCTTTCTTT	CASSLASGGDNTEAFF	TRBJ1-1	.	.	TRBV5-1
TGCGCCAGCAGGGGGGACAGGGTTCAGCCCCAGCATTTT	CASRGDRVQPQHF	TRBJ1-5	.	TRBD1	TRBV10-2
TGTGCCAGCAGCTTGGAGTCTAGTAAGTACGAGCAGTACTTC	CASSLESSKYEQYF	TRBJ2-7	.	.	TRBV5-4
TGTGCCAGTAGTATAGACAGGCAGAGCTACACCTTC	CASSIDRQSYTF	TRBJ1-2	.	.	TRBV19
TGTGCCAGCAGCACCACCGACCTGTGGGAGACCCAGTACTTC	CASSTTDLWETQYF	TRBJ2-5	.	.	TRBV28
TGTGCCAGCAGTCTGAGCGGGAGGTCGGGGGAGCAGTACTTC	CASSLSGRSGEQYF	TRBJ2-7	.	TRBD2	TRBV28
TGTGCCAGCAGCGCGCACCGGGACAGGACGCTCTACGAGCAGTACTTC	CASSAHRDRTLYEQYF	TRBJ2-7	.	TRBD1	TRBV9
TGTGCCAGCAGCGCAATGTCAGGGTGGGGCACTGAAGCTTTCTTT	CASSAMSGWGTEAFF	TRBJ1-1	.	.	TRBV9
TGTGCCATCACCTCCGGGAGTTCCACAGATACGCAGTATTTT	CAITSGSSTDTQYF	TRBJ2-3	.	.	TRBV10-3
TGCGCCAGCAGCTTAGGTTCGGGGGGATCGAACACCGGGGAGCTGTTTTTT	CASSLGSGGSNTGELFF	TRBJ2-2	.	TRBD2	TRBV5-1
TGTGCCAGCAGTTTCTCACTAGTCTACAATGAGCAGTTCTTC	CASSFSLVYNEQFF	TRBJ2-1	.	.	TRBV28
TGCAGTGCACAGAGGGGGCGGGAGCAGTTCTTC	CSAQRGREQFF	TRBJ2-1	.	TRBD1	TRBV20-1
TGTGCCAGCAGCTTAGCGAGGCCCTGGGAGACCCAGTACTTC	CASSLARPWETQYF	TRBJ2-5	once	.	TRBV7-9
TGTGCCAGCAGGACAGGGGGAAATAATGAGCAGTTCTTC	CASRTGGNNEQFF	TRBJ2-1	.	TRBD1	TRBV2
TGTGCCAGCAGGCCGCGACAGGGCCAGAGATTCACTGAAGCTTTCTTT	CASRPRQGQRFTEAFF	TRBJ1-1	.	TRBD1	TRBV27
TGTGCCAGCAGCCAAAGAGGGGGCTACAATCAGCCCCAGCATTTT	CASSQRGGYNQPQHF	TRBJ1-5	.	TRBD1	TRBV7-9
TGTGCCAGCAGCAAAATTAGCGGGGGAACCTACGAGCAGTACTTC	CASSKISGGTYEQYF	TRBJ2-7	.	TRBD2	TRBV7-2
TGTGCCAGTAGTAGGGACAGATACAATGAGCAGTTCTTC	CASSRDRYNEQFF	TRBJ2-1	few	TRBD1	TRBV19
TGTGCCAGCAGCCCGCGAGCAAACTATGGCTACACCTTC	CASSPRANYGYTF	TRBJ1-2	.	.	TRBV9
TGTGCCAGCAGCGCCGGGACTAGCGGGAGCCCTCCGGGGGAGACCCAGTACTTC	CASSAGTSGSPPGETQYF	TRBJ2-5	.	TRBD2	TRBV7-9
TGTGCTAGCAGCTTAGCGGACTCTTACTACAATGAGCAGTTCTTC	CASSLADSYYNEQFF	TRBJ2-1	.	.	TRBV7-7
TGCGCCAGCAGCCAAGATGACCGGGATGAGCAGTTCTTC	CASSQDDRDEQFF	TRBJ2-1	.	.	TRBV4-3
TGTGCCAGCAGCCCGGGACCCGACGGTGAAAAACTGTTTTTT	CASSPGPDGEKLFF	TRBJ1-4	.	.	TRBV9
TGTGCCAGCAGCGTAGGCTCAACTAGCACCCCGAACACCGGGGAGCTGTTTTTT	CASSVGSTSTPNTGELFF	TRBJ2-2	.	.	TRBV9
TGCGCCAGCAGCTTGGACCGAACCTACTCCTATGGCTACACCTTC	CASSLDRTYSYGYTF	TRBJ1-2	.	.	TRBV5-1
TGTGCCAGCAGCTTTCTGCGTCGGGACTCTGGCTCTGGAAACACCATATATTTT	CASSFLRRDSGSGNTIYF	TRBJ1-3	.	.	TRBV11-2
TGTGCCAGCAGTTCGCCGGGACGAAACACCGGGGAGCTGTTTTTT	CASSSPGRNTGELFF	TRBJ2-2	.	.	TRBV6-5
TGTGCCAGCTCACCAAATATCGGGGGTATTGATGAAAAACTGTTTTTT	CASSPNIGGIDEKLFF	TRBJ1-4	.	.	TRBV18
TGTGCCAGCAGTTACATTCTAGCGGGAGACGGGGAGCAGTACTTC	CASSYILAGDGEQYF	TRBJ2-7	.	TRBD2	TRBV6-6
TGTGCCAGCAGTTTATTTAGGAGCATTCCCGGGGAGCTGTTTTTT	CASSLFRSIPGELFF	TRBJ2-2	.	.	TRBV28
TGTGCCAGCAGCTTGCTGGACTCAGCCAAAAACATTCAGTACTTC	CASSLLDSAKNIQYF	TRBJ2-4	.	.	TRBV5-6
TGTGCCACGCGAATAGGAGGAGGCGTCACCGGGGAGCTGTTTTTT	CATRIGGGVTGELFF	TRBJ2-2	.	.	TRBV10-3
TGTGCCAGCAGTTCCGCCAGCAACGATGGCTACACCTTC	CASSSASNDGYTF	TRBJ1-2	.	.	TRBV28
TGTGCCAGCAGCGTTGGGGGACTAGCGGGAGCCTACGAGCAGTACTTC	CASSVGGLAGAYEQYF	TRBJ2-7	once	TRBD2	TRBV9
TGTGCCAGCAGCTTAGAATCCCGGGGCAGGCGCTTCTTCTATGGCTACACCTTC	CASSLESRGRRFFYGYTF	TRBJ1-2	.	.	TRBV7-2
TGTGCCAGTAGTATGGGACGGCTTAACTATGGCTACACCTTC	CASSMGRLNYGYTF	TRBJ1-2	.	.	TRBV19
TGTGCCATCAGTGAGTCTGGGACAGGGTATAGCAATCAGCCCCAGCATTTT	CAISESGTGYSNQPQHF	TRBJ1-5	.	TRBD1	TRBV10-3
TGTGCCAGTAGGGACCAGGGTAGCAATCAGCCCCAGCATTTT	CASRDQGSNQPQHF	TRBJ1-5	.	.	TRBV19
TGTGCCAGCAGTTCCTCAACAGGGGGCGGTTCTGAAAAACTGTTTTTT	CASSSSTGGGSEKLFF	TRBJ1-4	.	TRBD1	TRBV27
TGTGCCAGCAGCTCGGACAGGGTAGGTCATCAGCCCCAGCATTTT	CASSSDRVGHQPQHF	TRBJ1-5	.	TRBD1	TRBV7-9
TGTGCCAGCAGCCAAGACCAACACTGGGGGGCAACCAAAAGCGCAGATACGCAGTATTTT	CASSQDQHWGATKSADTQYF	TRBJ2-3	.	.	TRBV14
TGTGCCAGTAGTATAAGGACGCGACCGGGGTCTGGGGCCAACGTCCTGACTTTC	CASSIRTRPGSGANVLTF	TRBJ2-6	.	.	TRBV19
TGTGCCAGCAGCTTTGGGACGGCGAACACTGAAGCTTTCTTT	CASSFGTANTEAFF	TRBJ1-1	.	.	TRBV5-8
TGTGCCAGTACCGGGCGGGGAGACTACTCGACTGGAAACACCATATATTTT	CASTGRGDYSTGNTIYF	TRBJ1-3	.	.	TRBV19
TGTGCCAGTAGTTTACGACAGGGCCGTTACGAGCAGTACTTC	CASSLRQGRYEQYF	TRBJ2-7	.	TRBD1	TRBV19
TGTGCCAGCAGACCCCTTACCGGGGGGCTCGACGAGCAGTACTTC	CASRPLTGGLDEQYF	TRBJ2-7	.	.	TRBV11-2
TGTGCTAGTGGTTTATGGATTTCACAGGGCTACACCTTC	CASGLWISQGYTF	TRBJ1-2	.	.	TRBV12-5
TGTGCCAGCAGCCTGGGGCAACCCAATCAGCCCCAGCATTTT	CASSLGQPNQPQHF	TRBJ1-5	.	.	TRBV7-8
TGTGCCAGCAGTGAATTTGGGACAGGGGCCTACGAGCAGTACTTC	CASSEFGTGAYEQYF	TRBJ2-7	.	TRBD1	TRBV25-1
TGTGCCAGCTCCCCCTACACCGGAACCTACGAGCAGTACTTC	CASSPYTGTYEQYF	TRBJ2-7	.	.	TRBV27
TGTGCCAGCACTGGACAGGGGATAAGCGAGCAGTACTTC	CASTGQGISEQYF	TRBJ2-7	.	TRBD1	TRBV2
TGTGCCAGCAGCTTAGAGGCCAGGGTGGTTGGCACCGGGGAGCTGTTTTTT	CASSLEARVVGTGELFF	TRBJ2-2	.	.	TRBV7-9
TGCGCCAGCAGCTCCATCACCACCGGGGAGCTGTTTTTT	CASSSITTGELFF	TRBJ2-2	.	.	TRBV5-1
TGCGCCAGCAGCTTGGACAGAGCTAGCACAGATACGCAGTATTTT	CASSLDRASTDTQYF	TRBJ2-3	.	.	TRBV5-1
TGCGCCAGCAGCTCCCGACGAGAGGTCTACAATGAGCAGTTCTTC	CASSSRREVYNEQFF	TRBJ2-1	.	.	TRBV5-1